Listed below are T cell receptor beta chains from one sample, sequenced in a study of identical twins. TCRdb passed the 5' RACE reads through MiXCR, listing each CDR3 protein once. The table has around 490,000 distinct CDR3 sequences, around an eighth seen once. This same sample was also taken into another study, of yellow fever vaccine responses in identical twins.

The sequenced sample consisted of CD4+ T cells sorted from blood. Every receptor here comes from a woman aged 18-35 years in good health. CDR3s include the opening cysteine and the closing phenylalanine or tryptophan. D genes are given only for firm matches. The size entry is marked missing in some rows and otherwise reads once, few, many or a size class.

D: NA
V: TRBV7-6
size: NA
J: TRBJ2-2
DNA: TGTGCCAGCAGCCCCCTTCGAGGGGAGGACACCGGGGAGCTGTTTTTT
CDR3: CASSPLRGEDTGELFF

D: TRBD1
V: TRBV20-1
size: few
J: TRBJ1-5
DNA: TGCAGTGCTAAACTCGGACAGGGTAATCAGCCCCAGCATTTT
CDR3: CSAKLGQGNQPQHF

D: NA
V: TRBV3-1
size: few
J: TRBJ2-1
DNA: TGTGCCAGCAGCCAAGATCCCGACAGCTACAATGAGCAGTTCTTC
CDR3: CASSQDPDSYNEQFF

D: NA
V: TRBV19
size: NA
J: TRBJ1-2
DNA: TGTGCCAGTAGTATCTGGTCGGATGGCTACACCTTC
CDR3: CASSIWSDGYTF

D: NA
V: TRBV5-1
size: NA
J: TRBJ2-1
DNA: TGCGCCAGCAGCTTGTTGTGGGCGGGTGAGGGGTTCTTC
CDR3: CASSLLWAGEGFF

D: NA
V: TRBV5-1
size: few
J: TRBJ2-3
DNA: TGCGCCAGCAGCCGAACAGGCCAATCCGGGGCAGATACGCAGTATTTT
CDR3: CASSRTGQSGADTQYF

D: TRBD2
V: TRBV11-1
size: few
J: TRBJ2-2
DNA: TGTGCCAGCAGCTTACGTCCTAGCGGGGTGTTTGACACCGGGGAGCTGTTTTTT
CDR3: CASSLRPSGVFDTGELFF

D: NA
V: TRBV29-1
size: NA
J: TRBJ2-2
DNA: TGCAACGTTGGAGGGAACACCGGGGAGCTGTTTTTT
CDR3: CNVGGNTGELFF

D: NA
V: TRBV5-5
size: NA
J: TRBJ2-2
DNA: TGTGCCAGCAGCTTGGCTCCTACGAACACCGGGGAGCTGTTTTTT
CDR3: CASSLAPTNTGELFF

D: TRBD1
V: TRBV12-3/TRBV12-4
size: many
J: TRBJ1-2
DNA: TGTGCCAGCAGTCTCGGACAGGGGCGTTTCGGTGGCTACACCTTC
CDR3: CASSLGQGRFGGYTF

D: NA
V: TRBV20-1
size: few
J: TRBJ2-5
DNA: TGCAGTGCTAGGGGACGGTTGTACCAAGAGACCCAGTACTTC
CDR3: CSARGRLYQETQYF

D: TRBD2
V: TRBV10-1
size: NA
J: TRBJ2-3
DNA: TGCGCCAGCAGTAGCGGGAGTGTCACAGATACGCAGTATTTT
CDR3: CASSSGSVTDTQYF

D: TRBD1
V: TRBV4-1
size: NA
J: TRBJ1-6
DNA: TGCGCCAGCAGCCAGGCCGGGGGACAGGGTTACTCACCCCTCCACTTT
CDR3: CASSQAGGQGYSPLHF

D: NA
V: TRBV6-2/TRBV6-3
size: few
J: TRBJ2-7
DNA: TGTGCCAGCAGTCTCCCTGGACAGAACTACGAGCAGTACTTC
CDR3: CASSLPGQNYEQYF

D: NA
V: TRBV20-1
size: NA
J: TRBJ2-3
DNA: TGCAGTGCTAGTAGGACCAATTCCATAGATACGCAGTATTTT
CDR3: CSASRTNSIDTQYF

D: TRBD1
V: TRBV12-3/TRBV12-4
size: few
J: TRBJ2-2
DNA: TGTGCCAGCAGGGGACAGGGTACGAACACCGGGGAGCTGTTTTTT
CDR3: CASRGQGTNTGELFF

D: TRBD2
V: TRBV6-1
size: NA
J: TRBJ2-2
DNA: TGTGCCAGCAGCACCACTAGCGCCGTAGGCGGGGAGCTGTTTTTT
CDR3: CASSTTSAVGGELFF

D: NA
V: TRBV12-3/TRBV12-4
size: few
J: TRBJ2-1
DNA: TGTGCCAGCAGTCTATCCCCGGCCGGAAACAATGAGCAGTTCTTC
CDR3: CASSLSPAGNNEQFF

D: NA
V: TRBV7-3
size: NA
J: TRBJ2-4
DNA: TGTGCCAGCAGCTTATTTAGGGGCTCGGGCAAAAACATTCAGTACTTC
CDR3: CASSLFRGSGKNIQYF

D: TRBD1
V: TRBV12-3/TRBV12-4
size: NA
J: TRBJ2-7
DNA: TGTGCCAGCAGTGAGGGGGGACAGGGGCTCAGGCAGTACTTC
CDR3: CASSEGGQGLRQYF

D: NA
V: TRBV12-3/TRBV12-4
size: NA
J: TRBJ2-7
DNA: TGTGCCAGCAGTTTATTTTTAGGGGGGAGCTCCTACGAGCAGTACTTC
CDR3: CASSLFLGGSSYEQYF

D: TRBD1
V: TRBV15
size: few
J: TRBJ2-6
DNA: TGTGCCACCAGCAGTTTGACAGGGTTCTCTGGGGCCAACGTCCTGACTTTC
CDR3: CATSSLTGFSGANVLTF

D: TRBD1
V: TRBV6-4
size: many
J: TRBJ1-1
DNA: TGTGCCAGCAGTCGGACAGGGAACACTGAAGCTTTCTTT
CDR3: CASSRTGNTEAFF

D: NA
V: TRBV7-6
size: few
J: TRBJ2-7
DNA: TGTGCCAGCAGCTCCCGACAGGGAGGGGGCTACGAGCAGTACTTC
CDR3: CASSSRQGGGYEQYF

D: NA
V: TRBV7-9
size: NA
J: TRBJ2-7
DNA: TGTGCCAGCAGCTTAGACAACTACCGGGACGGATACGAGCAGTACTTC
CDR3: CASSLDNYRDGYEQYF

D: NA
V: TRBV5-1
size: few
J: TRBJ2-3
DNA: TGCGCCAGCAGCTTGGTGCGTAGCGGCCACACAGATACGCAGTATTTT
CDR3: CASSLVRSGHTDTQYF

D: TRBD2
V: TRBV5-6
size: few
J: TRBJ2-1
DNA: TGTGCCAGCAGCCTGCAAGTTAGCGGGAGTTTTAGCGATGAGCAGTTCTTC
CDR3: CASSLQVSGSFSDEQFF

D: NA
V: TRBV12-3/TRBV12-4
size: NA
J: TRBJ1-1
DNA: TGTGCCAGCAGTCCACAGTACACTGAAGCTTTCTTT
CDR3: CASSPQYTEAFF

D: NA
V: TRBV29-1
size: NA
J: TRBJ2-6
DNA: TGCAGCGTTGAGGGTCCAGGGGCCAACGTCCTGACTTTC
CDR3: CSVEGPGANVLTF

D: NA
V: TRBV20-1
size: NA
J: TRBJ1-2
DNA: TGCAGTGCTAGGCGCGAAGGCTACACCTTC
CDR3: CSARREGYTF

D: NA
V: TRBV27
size: few
J: TRBJ2-1
DNA: TGTGCCAGCAGTTTATTGGGCTACCAGGGGAATGAGCAGTTCTTC
CDR3: CASSLLGYQGNEQFF

D: TRBD1
V: TRBV5-4
size: NA
J: TRBJ2-1
DNA: TGTGCCAGCAGCTTCGCTCAGGGGGCCTACAATGAGCAGTTCTTC
CDR3: CASSFAQGAYNEQFF

D: NA
V: TRBV11-2
size: NA
J: TRBJ2-7
DNA: TGTGCCAGCAGTTATAAACGGGGGAACGAGCAGTACTTC
CDR3: CASSYKRGNEQYF

D: TRBD1
V: TRBV20-1
size: few
J: TRBJ2-2
DNA: TGCAGTGCTAGAGATCCGACAGGGTACCCCGGGGAGCTGTTTTTT
CDR3: CSARDPTGYPGELFF

D: NA
V: TRBV6-2/TRBV6-3
size: NA
J: TRBJ1-5
DNA: TGTGCCAGCAGTTACTCAGGGAGAGAGGTCCAGCCCCAGCATTTT
CDR3: CASSYSGREVQPQHF

D: TRBD2
V: TRBV10-3
size: NA
J: TRBJ2-2
DNA: TGTGCCACCACCGGGGGGGCTGGCACCGGGGAGCTGTTTTTT
CDR3: CATTGGAGTGELFF

D: TRBD2
V: TRBV20-1
size: many
J: TRBJ2-1
DNA: TGCAGAACGACTAGCGGGAGGTCGAATGAGCAGTTCTTC
CDR3: CRTTSGRSNEQFF

D: NA
V: TRBV6-2/TRBV6-3
size: few
J: TRBJ1-2
DNA: TGTGCCAGCAGTTACGGACATGAGGGTCGTAGGGGCTACACCTTC
CDR3: CASSYGHEGRRGYTF

D: NA
V: TRBV12-3/TRBV12-4
size: many
J: TRBJ2-2
DNA: TGTGCCAGCAGTTTAAATTTGGGGAACACCGGGGAGCTGTTTTTT
CDR3: CASSLNLGNTGELFF